This T cell receptor beta chain comes out of a study of cytotoxic CD8 clonotypes in ibrutinib-treated CLL. About the research overall: The taking of response samples occurred after a median approximately twelve months of treatment, with a range of 6 to 36.

Germline V lookup: CDR1 MNHNS, CDR2 SASEGT. This CDR3 is 12 amino acids long. The V and J ends lost 6 bases and 0 bases respectively, with 3 bases between them. Generated by immunoSEQ multiplex PCR, the TCRdb table keeps only in-frame clones and is missing some. The table includes fewer than 45,000 clones, less than 85% detected once. The chain joins TRBV6-1 to TRBJ1-5; D gene uncertain. This receptor was identified in a human donor with chronic lymphocytic leukemia. This specimen consisted of PBMCs, obtained at disease progression, from a patient treated with ibrutinib. The DNA for the CDR3 is TGTGCCAGCAGGCATAGCAATCAGCCCCAGCATTTT. It encodes CASRHSNQPQHF.